This TCR beta chain was sequenced in a study of chemoradiotherapy in HPV16-positive cancers. The study's findings and limits: Better recurrence-free survival went with HPV-responsive T-cell expansion in HPV16-positive patients. Non-HPV-specific T cells did not expand in tumors during treatment, whereas candidate HPV-specific clones and E7-related motifs did.

Data came from immunoSEQ multiplex PCR; TCRdb stores just in-frame clones and leaves some out. The sample records 9,000 or so clones, approximately 70% being singletons. In its sample, this clone was seen once. Its cognate antigen is unknown. The sequence came from a human donor with HPV-associated anogenital cancer. The material sequenced was tumor tissue, taken from a patient who underwent chemoradiotherapy.

CDR3 in amino acids: CASSQDETGDEKLFF. CDR3 nucleotide sequence: TGCGCCAGCAGCCAAGATGAGACAGGGGATGAAAAACTGTTTTTT. The chain couples TRBV4-1 to TRBJ1-4, with 8 bases identical to TRBD1. The V gene's germline CDR1 is MGHRA and CDR2 YSYEKL. This CDR3 comprises 15 residues. V dropped 0 bases and J dropped 6; count of bases not matched to a gene: 3.